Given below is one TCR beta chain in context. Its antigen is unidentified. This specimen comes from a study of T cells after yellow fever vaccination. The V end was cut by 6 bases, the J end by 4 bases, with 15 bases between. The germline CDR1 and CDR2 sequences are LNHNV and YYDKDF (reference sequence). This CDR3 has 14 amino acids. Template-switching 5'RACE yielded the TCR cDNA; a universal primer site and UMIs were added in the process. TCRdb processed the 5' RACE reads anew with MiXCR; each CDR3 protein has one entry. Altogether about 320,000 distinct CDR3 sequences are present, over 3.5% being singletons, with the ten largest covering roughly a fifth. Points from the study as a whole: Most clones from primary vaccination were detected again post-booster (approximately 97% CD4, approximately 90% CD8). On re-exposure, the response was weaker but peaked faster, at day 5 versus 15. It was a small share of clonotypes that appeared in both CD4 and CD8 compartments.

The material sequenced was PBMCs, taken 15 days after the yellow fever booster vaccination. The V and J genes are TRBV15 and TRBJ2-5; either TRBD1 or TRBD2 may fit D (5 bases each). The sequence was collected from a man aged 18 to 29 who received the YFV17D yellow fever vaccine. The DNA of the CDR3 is TGTGCCACCAGTCCGGGACCCGAATTAGAGACCCAGTACTTC. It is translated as CATSPGPELETQYF.